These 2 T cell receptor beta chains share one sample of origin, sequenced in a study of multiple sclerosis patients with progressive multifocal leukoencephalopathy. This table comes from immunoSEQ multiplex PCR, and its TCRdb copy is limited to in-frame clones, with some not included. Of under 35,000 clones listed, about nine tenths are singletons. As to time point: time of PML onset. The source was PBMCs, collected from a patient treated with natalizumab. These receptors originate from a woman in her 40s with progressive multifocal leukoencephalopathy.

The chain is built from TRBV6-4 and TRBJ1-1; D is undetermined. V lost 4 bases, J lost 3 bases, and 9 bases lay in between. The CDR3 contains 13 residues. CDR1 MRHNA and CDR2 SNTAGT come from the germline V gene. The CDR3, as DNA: TGTGCCAGCAGTGTTGACCGAGACACTGAAGCTTTCTTT. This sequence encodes CASSVDRDTEAFF.

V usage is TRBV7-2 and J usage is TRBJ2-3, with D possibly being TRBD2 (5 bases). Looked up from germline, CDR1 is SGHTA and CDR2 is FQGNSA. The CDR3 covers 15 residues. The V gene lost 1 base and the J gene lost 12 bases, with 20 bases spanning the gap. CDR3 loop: CASSLESTTPREQYF. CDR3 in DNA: TGTGCCAGCAGCTTAGAGAGTACGACTCCACGGGAACAGTATTTT.